This T cell receptor (beta chain) was captured in a study of blood T cell repertoires in COVID-19. Turning to the study itself: Both acute and convalescent COVID-19 samples were obtained from the United States, Italy and Spain. T cells, B-cell-depleted T cells, or PBMCs provided the cDNA or gDNA that served as material.

In the original workflow: From reference gene primer amplification, estimates of nucleated cell counts were derived. The protocol was immunoSEQ multiplex PCR, while the TCRdb copy is restricted to in-frame clones and leaves out a portion. V, J and clone size are those of that table, while D and trimming were read from the DNA. Seen here are roughly 250,000 clones, around 81% observed once, and the top ten hold 2.5% to 3%. V lost 6 bases and J 4 bases, leaving 24 bases between the germline ends. The CDR3 is made up of 17 amino acids. The germline V gene has CDR1 MNHEY and CDR2 SMNVEV (reference sequence). This clone was observed a few times.

The source material was peripheral blood. The origin of this receptor is a woman aged 55-69 years with active or convalescent COVID-19. The chain has TRBV27 and TRBJ2-5; D is perhaps TRBD1 (5 bases). CDR3 region: CASSPMVLSGSRETQYF. As DNA, the CDR3 is TGTGCCAGCAGCCCGATGGTTTTGTCAGGGTCCCGAGAGACCCAGTACTTC.